Here is one T cell receptor beta chain with its context. This entry comes from a study of blood T cell repertoires in COVID-19. Background on the study: Samples taken during acute and convalescent COVID-19 were collected in the United States, Italy and Spain.

Allocation to cohorts depended on clinical history reported by the participants. Recovery among Cohort 3 donors was established by two negative PCRs, clearance, or symptom resolution. Germline values: CDR1 GTSNPN, CDR2 SVGIG (reference sequence). The J segment lost 4 bases and the V segment lost 2 bases, leaving 4 bases of the junction unmatched. This CDR3 is built from 13 residues. Data came from immunoSEQ multiplex PCR; TCRdb stores just in-frame clones and leaves some out. The sample lists almost 200,000 clones; about 90% were seen once. The sample taken for sequencing was PBMCs or T cells enriched from blood (not recorded which). This sequence joins TRBV30 and TRBJ1-1; 7 nucleotides agree with TRBD1. The sequence came from a woman younger than 35 who had recovered from COVID-19. The CDR3 coding sequence is TGTGCCTGGAGTTCACAGGGGATCACTGAAGCTTTCTTT. It translates to CAWSSQGITEAFF.